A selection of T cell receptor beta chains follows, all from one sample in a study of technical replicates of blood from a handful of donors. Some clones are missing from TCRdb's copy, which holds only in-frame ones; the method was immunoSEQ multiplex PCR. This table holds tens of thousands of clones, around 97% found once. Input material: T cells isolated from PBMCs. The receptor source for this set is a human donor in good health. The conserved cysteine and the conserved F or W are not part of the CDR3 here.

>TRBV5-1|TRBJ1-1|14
ASSSSRDRGKVEAF
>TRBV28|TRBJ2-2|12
ASSWGGGTGELF
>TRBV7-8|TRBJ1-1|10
ASSLQGLTAF
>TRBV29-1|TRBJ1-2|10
SVPQGAYGYT
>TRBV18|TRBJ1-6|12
ASSPTGDNSPLH
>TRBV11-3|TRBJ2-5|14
ASSFSAGEARETQY
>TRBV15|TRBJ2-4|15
ATSRPGLASSKNIQY
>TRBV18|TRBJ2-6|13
ASSPISSGANVLT
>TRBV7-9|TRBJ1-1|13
ASSVRQGGNTEAF
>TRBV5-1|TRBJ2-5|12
ASSLGGYRETQY
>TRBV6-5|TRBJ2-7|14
ASSYDGGGTFYEQY
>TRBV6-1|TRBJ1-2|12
ASRGPRTNYGYT
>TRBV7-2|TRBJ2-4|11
ASSFGLKNIQY
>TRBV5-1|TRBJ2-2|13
ASSLGTGPPGELF
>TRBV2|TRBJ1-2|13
ASSVAGGTNYGYT
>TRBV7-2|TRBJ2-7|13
ASSGPGGSSSEQY
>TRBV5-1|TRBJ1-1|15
ASSLDGVGGRNTEAF
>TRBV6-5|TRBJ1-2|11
ASSVGGSRGYT
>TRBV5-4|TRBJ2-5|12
ASSSTGGRETQY
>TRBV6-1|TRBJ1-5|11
ASSEEAWQPQH
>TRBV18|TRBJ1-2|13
ASSPPVQQGLGYT
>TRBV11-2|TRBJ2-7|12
ASSPGLAGIGQY